A selection of T cell receptor beta chains follows, all from one sample in a study of cytomegalovirus exposure and HLA in healthy donors. Data came from immunoSEQ multiplex PCR; TCRdb stores just in-frame clones and leaves some out. The sample carries about 120,000 clones, about four fifths recorded once. What was sequenced was PBMCs. These receptors were collected from a young man in good health and CMV-seropositive. Both conserved end residues are part of each CDR3. D genes are given only for firm matches. Expanded clones get a size class; other rows say once, few or many, or leave the size out.

cdr3_aa: CASSTRQGATNTEAFF
cdr3_nt: TGTGCCAGCAGCACCCGACAGGGGGCGACGAACACTGAAGCTTTCTTT
j_call: TRBJ1-1
v_call: TRBV5-4
d_call: TRBD1
clone_size: .

cdr3_aa: CASSLEGRQFGEAFF
cdr3_nt: TGCGCCAGCAGCTTGGAAGGGAGGCAGTTTGGTGAAGCTTTCTTT
j_call: TRBJ1-1
v_call: TRBV5-1
d_call: .
clone_size: .

cdr3_aa: CASSVRDRPGTQYF
cdr3_nt: TGTGCCAGCAGCGTACGGGACAGGCCAGGGACGCAGTATTTT
j_call: TRBJ2-3
v_call: TRBV11-3
d_call: TRBD1
clone_size: few

cdr3_aa: CASSLVAASGSKEQFF
cdr3_nt: TGTGCCAGCAGCTTGGTAGCGGCTAGCGGGAGTAAGGAGCAGTTCTTC
j_call: TRBJ2-1
v_call: TRBV5-5
d_call: TRBD2
clone_size: .

cdr3_aa: CASSSTGGSGYGANVLTF
cdr3_nt: TGTGCCAGCAGTTCTACAGGGGGCTCTGGATATGGGGCCAACGTCCTGACTTTC
j_call: TRBJ2-6
v_call: TRBV27
d_call: TRBD1
clone_size: few

cdr3_aa: CASSLEGGNYNEQFF
cdr3_nt: TGTGCCAGCAGCTTAGAGGGAGGGAACTACAATGAGCAGTTCTTC
j_call: TRBJ2-1
v_call: TRBV7-2
d_call: TRBD2
clone_size: .

cdr3_aa: CAHRSLFMNTEAFF
cdr3_nt: TGTGCTCACAGGTCTCTGTTTATGAACACTGAAGCTTTCTTT
j_call: TRBJ1-1
v_call: TRBV30
d_call: .
clone_size: .

cdr3_aa: CSVAGPGANGLTF
cdr3_nt: TGCAGCGTTGCAGGGCCTGGGGCCAACGGCCTGACTTTC
j_call: TRBJ2-6
v_call: TRBV29-1
d_call: .
clone_size: few

cdr3_aa: CASSIQGARETQYF
cdr3_nt: TGTGCCAGTAGTATACAGGGGGCGCGAGAGACCCAGTACTTC
j_call: TRBJ2-5
v_call: TRBV19
d_call: TRBD1
clone_size: .

cdr3_aa: CASSTGTLDTGELFF
cdr3_nt: TGTGCCAGCAGTACCGGGACACTCGACACCGGGGAGCTGTTTTTT
j_call: TRBJ2-2
v_call: TRBV2
d_call: .
clone_size: few

cdr3_aa: CASSLVAGPGYGYTF
cdr3_nt: TGCGCCAGCAGCTTGGTGGCAGGACCAGGGTATGGCTACACCTTC
j_call: TRBJ1-2
v_call: TRBV5-1
d_call: .
clone_size: .

cdr3_aa: CATSRALGTGAYEQYF
cdr3_nt: TGTGCCACCAGCAGAGCCCTCGGGACAGGGGCCTACGAGCAGTACTTC
j_call: TRBJ2-7
v_call: TRBV15
d_call: TRBD1
clone_size: .

cdr3_aa: CSVVQGYTEAFF
cdr3_nt: TGCAGCGTGGTACAGGGCTACACTGAAGCTTTCTTT
j_call: TRBJ1-1
v_call: TRBV29-1
d_call: .
clone_size: .

cdr3_aa: CASGGTASTEAFF
cdr3_nt: TGTGCCAGTGGAGGAACGGCGAGCACTGAAGCTTTCTTT
j_call: TRBJ1-1
v_call: TRBV25-1
d_call: .
clone_size: .

cdr3_aa: CASSQDLGGRTETQYF
cdr3_nt: TGTGCCAGCAGCCAAGACCTAGGCGGGAGGACGGAGACCCAGTACTTC
j_call: TRBJ2-5
v_call: TRBV14
d_call: TRBD2
clone_size: .

cdr3_aa: CASSPISASGGLVTDTQYF
cdr3_nt: TGTGCCAGCTCACCAATCTCGGCTAGCGGAGGGCTCGTCACAGATACGCAGTATTTT
j_call: TRBJ2-3
v_call: TRBV18
d_call: TRBD2
clone_size: .

cdr3_aa: CASSQEPGAGANGLTF
cdr3_nt: TGCGCCAGCAGCCAAGAACCAGGGGCCGGGGCCAACGGCCTGACTTTC
j_call: TRBJ2-6
v_call: TRBV4-1
d_call: .
clone_size: .

cdr3_aa: CAWSVNRGGYEQYF
cdr3_nt: TGTGCCTGGAGTGTGAACAGGGGAGGCTACGAGCAGTACTTC
j_call: TRBJ2-7
v_call: TRBV30
d_call: .
clone_size: .

cdr3_aa: CASSFRPGLETDTQYF
cdr3_nt: TGTGCCAGCAGCTTTCGACCGGGGTTGGAGACAGATACGCAGTATTTT
j_call: TRBJ2-3
v_call: TRBV7-2
d_call: .
clone_size: .

cdr3_aa: CASSPTGTGGNNQPQHF
cdr3_nt: TGTGCCAGCAGCCCAACCGGGACAGGGGGAAACAATCAGCCCCAGCATTTT
j_call: TRBJ1-5
v_call: TRBV5-5
d_call: TRBD1
clone_size: once

cdr3_aa: CASSLAGAGTDTQYF
cdr3_nt: TGCGCCAGCAGCTTGGCCGGAGCAGGCACAGATACGCAGTATTTT
j_call: TRBJ2-3
v_call: TRBV5-1
d_call: .
clone_size: .

cdr3_aa: CASSLDSRGYTF
cdr3_nt: TGTGCCAGCAGCTTAGATTCGAGGGGCTACACCTTC
j_call: TRBJ1-2
v_call: TRBV7-9
d_call: .
clone_size: few

cdr3_aa: CAIKSPRDVDEQFF
cdr3_nt: TGTGCCATCAAGTCTCCTAGAGATGTCGATGAGCAGTTCTTC
j_call: TRBJ2-1
v_call: TRBV10-3
d_call: .
clone_size: .

cdr3_aa: CASSSGLAGVRVSYEQYF
cdr3_nt: TGTGCCAGCAGCTCGGGACTAGCGGGGGTGCGGGTCTCCTACGAGCAGTACTTC
j_call: TRBJ2-7
v_call: TRBV11-3
d_call: TRBD2
clone_size: .

cdr3_aa: CASSIDPDRGKANYGYTF
cdr3_nt: TGTGCCAGTAGTATAGATCCCGACAGGGGGAAAGCTAACTATGGCTACACCTTC
j_call: TRBJ1-2
v_call: TRBV19
d_call: TRBD1
clone_size: .

cdr3_aa: CASSEGPGTGSYEQYF
cdr3_nt: TGTGCCAGCAGCGAGGGACCCGGGACAGGCTCCTACGAGCAGTACTTC
j_call: TRBJ2-7
v_call: TRBV9
d_call: TRBD1
clone_size: .

cdr3_aa: CASRPDRGGTEAFF
cdr3_nt: TGCGCCAGCAGGCCGGACAGGGGGGGTACTGAAGCTTTCTTT
j_call: TRBJ1-1
v_call: TRBV5-1
d_call: TRBD1
clone_size: few

cdr3_aa: CASSSTDRISTEAFF
cdr3_nt: TGTGCCAGCAGCAGCACCGACAGGATCTCCACTGAAGCTTTCTTT
j_call: TRBJ1-1
v_call: TRBV13
d_call: .
clone_size: .

cdr3_aa: CASSLDSGGTVYNEQFF
cdr3_nt: TGTGCCAGCAGCTTGGACTCTGGGGGGACAGTGTACAATGAGCAGTTCTTC
j_call: TRBJ2-1
v_call: TRBV5-6
d_call: .
clone_size: .

cdr3_aa: CAINERGGQNEQFF
cdr3_nt: TGTGCCATCAACGAGCGGGGGGGCCAGAATGAGCAGTTCTTC
j_call: TRBJ2-1
v_call: TRBV10-3
d_call: TRBD2
clone_size: .

cdr3_aa: CASSVRHRRAETGGSINEQFF
cdr3_nt: TGTGCCAGCAGCGTACGGCATAGGCGGGCGGAGACTGGGGGCTCCATCAATGAGCAGTTCTTC
j_call: TRBJ2-1
v_call: TRBV9
d_call: .
clone_size: .

cdr3_aa: CASSQDVPGQGSMNTEAFF
cdr3_nt: TGCGCCAGCAGCCAGGACGTCCCGGGACAGGGAAGTATGAACACTGAAGCTTTCTTT
j_call: TRBJ1-1
v_call: TRBV4-3
d_call: TRBD1
clone_size: .

cdr3_aa: CASSSGYENGYTF
cdr3_nt: TGCGCCAGCAGCTCGGGTTACGAAAATGGCTACACCTTC
j_call: TRBJ1-2
v_call: TRBV5-1
d_call: .
clone_size: .

cdr3_aa: CAWSGRGYGYTF
cdr3_nt: TGTGCCTGGAGTGGGCGGGGCTATGGCTACACCTTC
j_call: TRBJ1-2
v_call: TRBV30
d_call: .
clone_size: .

cdr3_aa: CASSPSRDSGNTIYF
cdr3_nt: TGTGCCAGCAGTCCGTCCCGGGACAGTGGAAACACCATATATTTT
j_call: TRBJ1-3
v_call: TRBV28
d_call: TRBD1
clone_size: few

cdr3_aa: CASSQDPGQGNYGYTF
cdr3_nt: TGTGCCAGCAGCCAAGATCCAGGACAGGGCAACTATGGCTACACCTTC
j_call: TRBJ1-2
v_call: TRBV4-2
d_call: TRBD1
clone_size: .

cdr3_aa: CASKTSGDTGELFF
cdr3_nt: TGTGCCAGCAAGACTAGCGGGGACACCGGGGAGCTGTTTTTT
j_call: TRBJ2-2
v_call: TRBV6-4
d_call: TRBD2
clone_size: .

cdr3_aa: CASSQDRLAKKLFF
cdr3_nt: TGTGCCAGCAGCCAGGACAGGTTAGCGAAAAAACTGTTTTTT
j_call: TRBJ1-4
v_call: TRBV7-8
d_call: TRBD1
clone_size: .

cdr3_aa: CASSYSMGGSYEQYF
cdr3_nt: TGTGCCAGCAGTTACTCAATGGGGGGATCCTACGAGCAGTACTTC
j_call: TRBJ2-7
v_call: TRBV6-5
d_call: .
clone_size: .

cdr3_aa: CASSPAVRNQPQHF
cdr3_nt: TGTGCCAGCTCACCAGCGGTACGCAATCAGCCCCAGCATTTT
j_call: TRBJ1-5
v_call: TRBV18
d_call: .
clone_size: .

cdr3_aa: CSATRGSANEQFF
cdr3_nt: TGCAGCGCCACGAGGGGGTCCGCAAATGAGCAGTTCTTC
j_call: TRBJ2-1
v_call: TRBV29-1
d_call: .
clone_size: .

cdr3_aa: CASSTYRGLTEAFF
cdr3_nt: TGTGCCAGTAGTACCTACAGGGGGCTCACTGAAGCTTTCTTT
j_call: TRBJ1-1
v_call: TRBV19
d_call: TRBD1
clone_size: few

cdr3_aa: CASRPPGYGYEQYF
cdr3_nt: TGTGCCAGCAGACCACCAGGGTATGGGTACGAGCAGTACTTC
j_call: TRBJ2-7
v_call: TRBV6-5
d_call: .
clone_size: .

cdr3_aa: CASSVDQGSYNEQFF
cdr3_nt: TGTGCCAGCAGCGTAGACCAGGGGTCCTACAATGAGCAGTTCTTC
j_call: TRBJ2-1
v_call: TRBV9
d_call: .
clone_size: .

cdr3_aa: CASSREGRADTQYF
cdr3_nt: TGCGCCAGCAGCCGCGAGGGGAGGGCGGATACGCAGTATTTT
j_call: TRBJ2-3
v_call: TRBV4-3
d_call: TRBD2
clone_size: .

cdr3_aa: CASSHRVKGGREEQFF
cdr3_nt: TGCGCCAGCAGCCATCGGGTGAAGGGGGGGCGGGAGGAGCAGTTCTTC
j_call: TRBJ2-1
v_call: TRBV4-1
d_call: .
clone_size: .

cdr3_aa: CASSLRTGAYTLEQYF
cdr3_nt: TGTGCCAGCAGCCTTCGGACAGGTGCATATACCCTCGAGCAGTACTTC
j_call: TRBJ2-7
v_call: TRBV7-6
d_call: TRBD1
clone_size: .

cdr3_aa: CASSLSRGHEQFF
cdr3_nt: TGTGCCAGCAGCTTGTCTAGGGGGCATGAGCAGTTCTTC
j_call: TRBJ2-1
v_call: TRBV5-6
d_call: TRBD1
clone_size: .

cdr3_aa: CASADPGQGYTGELFF
cdr3_nt: TGTGCCAGTGCTGATCCGGGACAGGGCTACACCGGGGAGCTGTTTTTT
j_call: TRBJ2-2
v_call: TRBV19
d_call: TRBD1
clone_size: .

cdr3_aa: CASSSRGDSNQPQHF
cdr3_nt: TGTGCCAGCAGCTCCAGGGGGGACAGCAATCAGCCCCAGCATTTT
j_call: TRBJ1-5
v_call: TRBV7-2
d_call: TRBD1
clone_size: .